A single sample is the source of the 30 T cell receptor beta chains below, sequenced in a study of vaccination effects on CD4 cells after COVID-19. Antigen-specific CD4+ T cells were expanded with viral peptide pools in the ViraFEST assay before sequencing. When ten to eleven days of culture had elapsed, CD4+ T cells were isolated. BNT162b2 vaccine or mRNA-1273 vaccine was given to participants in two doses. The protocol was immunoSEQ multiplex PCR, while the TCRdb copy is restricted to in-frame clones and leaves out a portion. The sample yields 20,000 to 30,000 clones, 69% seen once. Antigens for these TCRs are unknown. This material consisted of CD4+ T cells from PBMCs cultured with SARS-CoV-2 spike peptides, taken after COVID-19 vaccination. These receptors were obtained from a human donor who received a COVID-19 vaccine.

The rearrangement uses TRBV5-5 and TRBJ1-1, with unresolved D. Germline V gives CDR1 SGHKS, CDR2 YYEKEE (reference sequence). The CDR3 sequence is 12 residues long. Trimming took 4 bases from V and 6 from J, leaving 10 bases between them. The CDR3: CASSHDTPEAFF. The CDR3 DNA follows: TGTGCCAGCAGCCACGACACCCCTGAAGCTTTCTTT.

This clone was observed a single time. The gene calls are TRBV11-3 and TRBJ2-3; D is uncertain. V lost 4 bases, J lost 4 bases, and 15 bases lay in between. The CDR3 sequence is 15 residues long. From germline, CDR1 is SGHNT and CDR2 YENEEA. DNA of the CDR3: TGTGCCAGCAGCTGGGAAGGTGGACGGGCAGATACGCAGTATTTT. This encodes CASSWEGGRADTQYF.

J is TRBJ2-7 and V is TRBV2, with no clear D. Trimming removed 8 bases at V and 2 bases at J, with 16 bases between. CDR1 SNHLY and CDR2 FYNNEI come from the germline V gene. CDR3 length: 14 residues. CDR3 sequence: CASQWSGQTYEQYF. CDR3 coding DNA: TGTGCCAGCCAGTGGTCAGGTCAAACCTACGAGCAGTACTTC.

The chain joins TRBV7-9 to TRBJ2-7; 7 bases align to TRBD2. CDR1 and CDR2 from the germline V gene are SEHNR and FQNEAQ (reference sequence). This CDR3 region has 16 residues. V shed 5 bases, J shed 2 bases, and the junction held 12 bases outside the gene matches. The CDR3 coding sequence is TGTGCCAGCAGCGGTGGGGCTAGCGGCCGAACCTACGAGCAGTACTTC. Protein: CASSGGASGRTYEQYF.

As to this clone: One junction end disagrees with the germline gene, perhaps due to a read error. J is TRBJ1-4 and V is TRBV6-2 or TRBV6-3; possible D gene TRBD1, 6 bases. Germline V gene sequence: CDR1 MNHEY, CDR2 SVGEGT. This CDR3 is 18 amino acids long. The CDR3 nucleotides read TGTGCCAGCAGATACTCCGGGACAAGCATCCCAACTAATGAAAAACTGTTTTTT. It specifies CASRYSGTSIPTNEKLFF.

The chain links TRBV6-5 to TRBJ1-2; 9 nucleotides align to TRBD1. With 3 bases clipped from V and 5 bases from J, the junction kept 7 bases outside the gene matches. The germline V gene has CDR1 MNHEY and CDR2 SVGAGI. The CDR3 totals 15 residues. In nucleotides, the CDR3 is TGTGCCAGCAGTTATGGGGACAGGGCCGGGTATGGCTACACCTTC. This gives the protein CASSYGDRAGYGYTF.

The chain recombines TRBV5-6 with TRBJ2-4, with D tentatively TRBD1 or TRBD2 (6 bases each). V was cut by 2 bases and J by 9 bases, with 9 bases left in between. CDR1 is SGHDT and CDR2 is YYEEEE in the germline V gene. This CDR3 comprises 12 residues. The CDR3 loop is CASSLRGAIQYF. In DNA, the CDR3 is TGTGCCAGCAGCTTAAGGGGGGCCATTCAGTACTTC.

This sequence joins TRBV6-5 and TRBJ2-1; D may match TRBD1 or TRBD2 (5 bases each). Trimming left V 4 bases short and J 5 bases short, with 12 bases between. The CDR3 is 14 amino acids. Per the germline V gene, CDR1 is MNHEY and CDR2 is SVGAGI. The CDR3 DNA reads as TGTGCCAGCAGTTGGGGGAGACAAGACAATGAGCAGTTCTTC. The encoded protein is CASSWGRQDNEQFF.

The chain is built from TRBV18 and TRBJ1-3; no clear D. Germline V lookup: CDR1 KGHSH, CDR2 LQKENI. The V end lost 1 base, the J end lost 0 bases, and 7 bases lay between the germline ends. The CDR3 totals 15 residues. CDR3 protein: CASSPRKASGNTIYF. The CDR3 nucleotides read TGTGCCAGCTCACCACGGAAAGCCTCTGGAAACACCATATATTTT.

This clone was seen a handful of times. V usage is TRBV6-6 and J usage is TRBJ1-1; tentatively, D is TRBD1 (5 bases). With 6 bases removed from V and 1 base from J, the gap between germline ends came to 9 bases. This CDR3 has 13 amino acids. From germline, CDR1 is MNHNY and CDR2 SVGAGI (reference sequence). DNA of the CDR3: TGTGCCAGCAGGAAAGGGGAGAACACTGAAGCTTTCTTT. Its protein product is CASRKGENTEAFF.

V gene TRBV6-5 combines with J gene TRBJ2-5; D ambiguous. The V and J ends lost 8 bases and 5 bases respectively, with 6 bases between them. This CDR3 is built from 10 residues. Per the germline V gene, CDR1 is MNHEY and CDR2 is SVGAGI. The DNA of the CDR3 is TGTGCCAGCGTAAGGGAGACCCAGTACTTC. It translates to CASVRETQYF.

CDR3 DNA sequence: TGTGCCAGCAGCCGAGACTCATCTCTTAACGTTGAGCAGTTCTTC. Amino acids: CASSRDSSLNVEQFF. The chain carries TRBV3-1 (or the pseudogene TRBV3-2) and TRBJ2-1; no clear D gene. This CDR3 has 15 amino acids. Germline V gives CDR1 LGHDT, CDR2 YNNKEL (reference sequence). The V end was cut by 4 bases, the J end by 9 bases, with 19 bases between.

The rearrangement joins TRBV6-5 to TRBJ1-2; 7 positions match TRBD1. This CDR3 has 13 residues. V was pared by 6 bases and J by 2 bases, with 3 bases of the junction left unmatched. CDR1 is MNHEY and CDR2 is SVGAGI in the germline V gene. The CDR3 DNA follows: TGTGCCAGCAGCCGGGGACAGAACTATGGCTACACCTTC. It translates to CASSRGQNYGYTF.

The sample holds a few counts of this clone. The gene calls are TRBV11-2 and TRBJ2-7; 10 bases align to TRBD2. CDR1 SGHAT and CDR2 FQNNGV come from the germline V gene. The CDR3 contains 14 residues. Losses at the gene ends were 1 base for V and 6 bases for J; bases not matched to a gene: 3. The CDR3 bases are TGTGCCAGCAGCTTAGTTCAGCGGGGGGGCGAGCAGTACTTC. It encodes CASSLVQRGGEQYF.

The CDR3 coding sequence is TGTGCCAGCAGCCAAGATGACTATAGGTCTGACGAGCAGTACTTC. Encoded protein: CASSQDDYRSDEQYF. V is TRBV3-1 (or the pseudogene TRBV3-2) and J is TRBJ2-7, with a tentative D call TRBD2 (5 bases). V lost 0 bases, J lost 5 bases, and 14 bases lay in between. The germline V gene encodes CDR1 LGHDT and CDR2 YNNKEL (reference sequence). There are 15 residues in the CDR3.

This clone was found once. The chain's CDR3 is CASRATSGGPSTQYF. CDR3 sequence (DNA): TGTGCCAGCAGGGCTACTAGCGGTGGGCCAAGTACGCAGTATTTT. The rearrangement links TRBV2 to TRBJ2-3, with 8 bases matching TRBD2. Unmatched junction bases numbered 13, after V lost 6 bases and J lost 8 bases. CDR3 length equals 15 residues. Germline values: CDR1 SNHLY, CDR2 FYNNEI. The variable domain in full, completed from reference TRBV2 and TRBJ2-3, reads EPEVTQTPSHQVTQMGQEVILRCVPISNHLYFYWYRQILGQKVEFLVSFYNNEISEKSEIFDDQFSVERPDGSNFTLKIRSTKLEDSAMYFCASRATSGGPSTQYFGPGTRLTVL.

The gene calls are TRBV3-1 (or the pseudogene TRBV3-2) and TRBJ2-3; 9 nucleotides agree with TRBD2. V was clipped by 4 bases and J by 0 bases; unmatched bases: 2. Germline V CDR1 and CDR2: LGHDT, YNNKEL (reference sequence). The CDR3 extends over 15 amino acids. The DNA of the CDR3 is TGTGCCAGCAGCCCTACTAGCGGGAGCACAGATACGCAGTATTTT. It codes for CASSPTSGSTDTQYF.

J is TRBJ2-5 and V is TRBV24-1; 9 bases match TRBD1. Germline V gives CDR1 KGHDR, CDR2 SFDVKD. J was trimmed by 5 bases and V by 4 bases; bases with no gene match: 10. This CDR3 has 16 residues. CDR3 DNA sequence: TGTGCCACCAGTGAGAGTTTCGGGACAGGGTTTGAGACCCAGTACTTC. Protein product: CATSESFGTGFETQYF.

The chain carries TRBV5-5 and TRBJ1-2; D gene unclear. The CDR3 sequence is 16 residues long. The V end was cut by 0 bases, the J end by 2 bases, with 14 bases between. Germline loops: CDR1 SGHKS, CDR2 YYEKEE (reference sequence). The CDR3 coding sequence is TGTGCCAGCAGCTTGGGACGATTCATTCTAAACTATGGCTACACCTTC. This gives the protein CASSLGRFILNYGYTF.

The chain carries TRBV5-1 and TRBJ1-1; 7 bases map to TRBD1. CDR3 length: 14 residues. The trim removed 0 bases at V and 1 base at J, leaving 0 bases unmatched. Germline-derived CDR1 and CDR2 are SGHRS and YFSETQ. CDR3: CASSLGDRNTEAFF. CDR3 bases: TGCGCCAGCAGCTTGGGGGACAGGAACACTGAAGCTTTCTTT.

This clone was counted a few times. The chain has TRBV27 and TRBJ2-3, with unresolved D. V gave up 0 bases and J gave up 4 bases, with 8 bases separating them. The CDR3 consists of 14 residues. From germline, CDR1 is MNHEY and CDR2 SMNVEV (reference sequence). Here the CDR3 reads CASSLSPGSDTQYF. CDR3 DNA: TGTGCCAGCAGTTTATCGCCCGGCTCAGATACGCAGTATTTT.

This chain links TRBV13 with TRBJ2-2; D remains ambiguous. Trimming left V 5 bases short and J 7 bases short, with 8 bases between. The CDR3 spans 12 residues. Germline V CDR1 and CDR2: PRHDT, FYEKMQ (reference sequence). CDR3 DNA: TGTGCCAGCAGCGCAAATTTCGGGGAGCTGTTTTTT. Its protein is CASSANFGELFF.

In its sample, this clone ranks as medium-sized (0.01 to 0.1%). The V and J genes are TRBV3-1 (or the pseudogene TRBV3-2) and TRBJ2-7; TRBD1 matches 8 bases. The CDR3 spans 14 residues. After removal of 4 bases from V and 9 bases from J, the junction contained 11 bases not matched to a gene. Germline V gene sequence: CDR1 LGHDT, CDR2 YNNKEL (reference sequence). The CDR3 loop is CASSLEQGARGQYF. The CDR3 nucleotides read TGTGCCAGCAGCCTAGAGCAGGGGGCGCGAGGGCAGTACTTC.

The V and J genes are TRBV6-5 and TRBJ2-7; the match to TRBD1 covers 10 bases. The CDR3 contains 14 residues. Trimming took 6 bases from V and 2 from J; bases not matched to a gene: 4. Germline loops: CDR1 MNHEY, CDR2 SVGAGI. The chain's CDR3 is CASRRDRGPYEQYF. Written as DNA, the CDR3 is TGTGCCAGCAGACGGGACAGGGGCCCCTACGAGCAGTACTTC.

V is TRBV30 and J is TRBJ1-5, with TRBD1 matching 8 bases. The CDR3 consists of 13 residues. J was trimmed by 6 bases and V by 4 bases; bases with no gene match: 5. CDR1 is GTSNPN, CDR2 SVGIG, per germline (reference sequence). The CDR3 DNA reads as TGTGCCTGGACCCCAGGGGGCGGTCAGCCCCAGCATTTT. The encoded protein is CAWTPGGGQPQHF.

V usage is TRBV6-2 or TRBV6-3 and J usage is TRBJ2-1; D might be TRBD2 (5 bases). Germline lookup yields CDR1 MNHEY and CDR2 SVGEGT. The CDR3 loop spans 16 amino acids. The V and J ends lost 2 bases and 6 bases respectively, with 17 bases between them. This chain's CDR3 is CASSYPLQLGSNEQFF. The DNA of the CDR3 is TGTGCCAGCAGTTACCCCCTCCAACTAGGTAGCAATGAGCAGTTCTTC.

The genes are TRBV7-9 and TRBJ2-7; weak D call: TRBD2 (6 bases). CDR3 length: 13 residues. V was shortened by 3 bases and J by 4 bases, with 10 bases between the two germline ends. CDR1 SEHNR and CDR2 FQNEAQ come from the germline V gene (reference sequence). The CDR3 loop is CASSFTGGYEQYF. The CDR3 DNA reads TGTGCCAGCAGCTTCACCGGGGGATACGAGCAGTACTTC.

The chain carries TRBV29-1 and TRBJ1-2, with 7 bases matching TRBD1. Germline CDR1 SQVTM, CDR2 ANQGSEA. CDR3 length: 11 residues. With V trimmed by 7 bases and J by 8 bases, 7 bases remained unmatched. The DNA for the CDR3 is TGCAGCGCTGACAGGGCGTTAGGCTACACCTTC. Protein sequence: CSADRALGYTF.

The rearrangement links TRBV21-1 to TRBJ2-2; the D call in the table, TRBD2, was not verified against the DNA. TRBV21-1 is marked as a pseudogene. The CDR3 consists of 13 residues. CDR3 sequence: CASSKLHTGELFF. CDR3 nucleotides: TGTGCCAGCAGCAAACTTCACACCGGGGAGCTGTTTTTT.

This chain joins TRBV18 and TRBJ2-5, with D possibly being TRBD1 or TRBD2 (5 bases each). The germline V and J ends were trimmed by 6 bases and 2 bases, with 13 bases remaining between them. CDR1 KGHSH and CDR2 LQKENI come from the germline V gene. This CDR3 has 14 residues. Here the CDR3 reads CASSNRDPQETQYF. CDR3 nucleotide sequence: TGTGCCAGCTCTAACCGGGACCCGCAAGAGACCCAGTACTTC. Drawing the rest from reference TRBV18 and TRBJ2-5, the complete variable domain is NAGVMQNPRHLVRRRGQEARLRCSPMKGHSHVYWYRQLPEEGLKFMVYLQKENIIDESGMPKERFSAEFPKEGPSILRIQQVVRGDSAAYFCASSNRDPQETQYFGPGTRLLVL.